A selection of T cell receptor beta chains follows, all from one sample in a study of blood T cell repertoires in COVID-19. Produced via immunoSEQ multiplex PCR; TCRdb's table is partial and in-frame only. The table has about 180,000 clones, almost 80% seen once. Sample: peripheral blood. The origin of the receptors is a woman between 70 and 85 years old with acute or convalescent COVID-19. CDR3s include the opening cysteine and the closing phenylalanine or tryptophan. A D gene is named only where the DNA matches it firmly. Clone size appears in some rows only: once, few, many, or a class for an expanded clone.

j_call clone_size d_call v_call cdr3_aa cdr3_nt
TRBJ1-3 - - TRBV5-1 CASSWGDLSSGNTIYF TGCGCCAGCAGCTGGGGGGACCTAAGCTCTGGAAACACCATATATTTT
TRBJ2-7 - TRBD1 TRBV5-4 CASRAGTGGSYEQYF TGTGCCAGCAGGGCCGGGACAGGCGGCTCCTACGAGCAGTACTTC
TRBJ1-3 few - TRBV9 CASSSVDTIYF TGTGCCAGCAGCTCGGTTGACACCATATATTTT
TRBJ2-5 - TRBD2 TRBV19 CASSTLAGVRETQYF TGTGCCAGTAGTACCCTAGCGGGAGTGCGGGAGACCCAGTACTTC
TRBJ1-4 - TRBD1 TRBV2 CASKDRRSTNEKLFF TGTGCCAGCAAGGACAGGCGATCAACTAATGAAAAACTGTTTTTT
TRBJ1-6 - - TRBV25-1 CASTGQINSPLHF TGTGCCAGCACCGGACAGATTAATTCACCCCTCCACTTT
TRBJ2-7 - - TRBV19 CASSIERSYEQYF TGTGCCAGTAGTATTGAGAGGTCCTACGAGCAGTACTTC
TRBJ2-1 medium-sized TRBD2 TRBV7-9 CASTSGSGYNEQFF TGTGCCAGCACGAGCGGGAGTGGGTACAATGAGCAGTTCTTC
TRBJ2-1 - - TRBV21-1 CASSENPGQGEQFF TGTGCCAGCAGCGAAAATCCGGGACAGGGGGAGCAGTTCTTC
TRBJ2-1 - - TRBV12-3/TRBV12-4 CASSSYNEQFF TGTGCCAGCAGTTCTTACAATGAGCAGTTCTTC
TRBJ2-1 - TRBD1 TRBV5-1 CASRPTGTGNANEQFF TGCGCCAGCAGACCAACCGGGACAGGGAACGCAAATGAGCAGTTCTTC
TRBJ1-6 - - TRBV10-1 CASSESGGHSPLHF TGCGCCAGCAGTGAATCCGGGGGGCATTCACCCCTCCACTTT
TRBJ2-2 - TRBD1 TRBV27 CASSVQGGTGELFF TGTGCCAGCAGTGTACAGGGGGGCACCGGGGAGCTGTTTTTT
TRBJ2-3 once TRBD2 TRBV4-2 CASSQPGLAGDLASTDTQYF TGTGCCAGCAGCCAACCAGGACTAGCGGGAGATCTTGCTAGCACAGATACGCAGTATTTT
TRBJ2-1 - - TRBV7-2 CASSGPPSHNEQFF TGTGCCAGCAGCGGCCCTCCCTCCCACAATGAGCAGTTCTTC
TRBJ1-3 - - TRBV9 CASSVGQNSGNTIYF TGTGCCAGCAGCGTAGGTCAGAACTCTGGAAACACCATATATTTT
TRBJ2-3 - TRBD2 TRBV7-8 CASSSSSGGHTDTQYF TGTGCCAGCAGCTCCTCCTCGGGAGGGCACACAGATACGCAGTATTTT
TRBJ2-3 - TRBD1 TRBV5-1 CASSLAGQATDTQYF TGCGCCAGCAGCTTGGCGGGACAGGCAACAGATACGCAGTATTTT
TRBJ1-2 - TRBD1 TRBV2 CASSRTGADYGYTF TGTGCCAGCAGTAGAACAGGGGCCGACTATGGCTACACCTTC
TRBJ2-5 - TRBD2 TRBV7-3 CASSSGLAGGFASETQYF TGTGCCAGCAGCTCGGGACTAGCGGGAGGGTTCGCCTCTGAGACCCAGTACTTC
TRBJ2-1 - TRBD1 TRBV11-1 CASSLIGQGADEQFF TGTGCCAGCAGCCTAATAGGACAGGGGGCTGATGAGCAGTTCTTC
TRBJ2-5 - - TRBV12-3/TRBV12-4 CASSLTGTQYF TGTGCCAGCAGTCTCACTGGGACCCAGTACTTC
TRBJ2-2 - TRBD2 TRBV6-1 CASSDGLAGGGNTGELFF TGTGCCAGCAGTGACGGACTAGCGGGAGGGGGGAACACCGGGGAGCTGTTTTTT
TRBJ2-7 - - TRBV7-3 CASSLQQGDEQYF TGTGCCAGCAGCCTCCAACAGGGCGACGAGCAGTACTTC
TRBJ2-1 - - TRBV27 CASSLDGSVPPSSYNEQFF TGTGCCAGCAGTTTAGACGGGAGCGTCCCCCCAAGCTCCTACAATGAGCAGTTCTTC
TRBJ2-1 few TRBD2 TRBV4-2 CASSQDGPTSGRAREQFF TGTGCCAGCAGCCAAGATGGGCCGACTAGCGGGAGGGCCAGGGAGCAGTTCTTC
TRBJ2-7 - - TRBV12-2 CASRLQKFAVASGSSYEQYF -
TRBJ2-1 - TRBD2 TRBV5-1 CASSLSAGRADYNEQFF TGCGCCAGCAGCTTGTCGGCCGGGAGGGCCGACTACAATGAGCAGTTCTTC
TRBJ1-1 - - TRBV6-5 CASSYSGHWKNTEAFF TGTGCCAGCAGTTACTCGGGGCACTGGAAGAACACTGAAGCTTTCTTT
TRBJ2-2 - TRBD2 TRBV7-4 CASSLVEREGPNTGELFF TGTGCCAGCAGCTTAGTTGAGCGGGAGGGCCCGAACACCGGGGAGCTGTTTTTT
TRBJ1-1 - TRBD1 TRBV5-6 CAGIYRGVNTEAFF TGTGCCGGCATCTACAGGGGAGTGAACACTGAAGCTTTCTTT
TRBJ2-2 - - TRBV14 CASSQDRGPLGTGELFF TGTGCCAGCAGCCAAGATCGAGGGCCCCTTGGCACCGGGGAGCTGTTTTTT
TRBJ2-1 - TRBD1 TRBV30 CAWSVLVTGGNEQFF TGTGCCTGGAGTGTACTTGTGACAGGGGGCAATGAGCAGTTCTTC
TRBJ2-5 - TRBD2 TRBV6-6 CASRAAGRTETQYF TGTGCCAGCAGGGCAGCGGGGAGGACGGAGACCCAGTACTTC
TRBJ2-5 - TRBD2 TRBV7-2 CASSLGLAGMQETQYF TGTGCCAGCAGCTTAGGACTAGCGGGCATGCAAGAGACCCAGTACTTC
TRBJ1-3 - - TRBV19 CASLLEAVSGNTIYF TGTGCCAGTTTATTGGAGGCCGTCTCTGGAAACACCATATATTTT